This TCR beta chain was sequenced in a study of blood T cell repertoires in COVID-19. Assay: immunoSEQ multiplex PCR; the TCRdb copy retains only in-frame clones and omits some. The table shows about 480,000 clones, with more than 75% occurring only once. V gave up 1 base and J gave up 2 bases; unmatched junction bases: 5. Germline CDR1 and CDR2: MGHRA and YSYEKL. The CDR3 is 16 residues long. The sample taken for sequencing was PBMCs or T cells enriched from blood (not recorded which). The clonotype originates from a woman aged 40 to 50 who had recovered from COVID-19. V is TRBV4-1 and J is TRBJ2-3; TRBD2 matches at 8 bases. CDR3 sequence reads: CASSQGASGYTDTQYF. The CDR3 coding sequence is TGCGCCAGCAGCCAAGGTGCTAGCGGGTACACAGATACGCAGTATTTT.